A selection of T cell receptor beta chains follows, all from one sample in a study of T-cell memory formation after mild COVID-19. TCRdb re-derived calls from the 5' RACE reads in MiXCR, one entry per CDR3 protein. The table includes about 290,000 distinct CDR3 sequences, around 15% detected once. The sample taken for sequencing was PBMCs or a T cell subset sorted from them (not recorded which). These receptor sequences come from a man aged 18 to 35 who had mild COVID-19 (a few samples of this study predate the infection). Cell type and time point are not known. Both conserved end residues are part of each CDR3. The D gene is left open where the match is weak. Clone sizes are given selectively: once, few, many, or a class where the clone is expanded.

NA	TRBJ2-3	NA	TRBV6-2/TRBV6-3	CASSQGVAVSTDTQYF	TGTGCCAGCAGTCAAGGGGTTGCGGTGAGCACAGATACGCAGTATTTT
few	TRBJ1-1	NA	TRBV7-3	CASSLIGGAEAFF	TGTGCCAGCAGCTTAATCGGGGGGGCTGAAGCTTTCTTT
once	TRBJ2-1	NA	TRBV5-1	CASSLRADEQFF	TGCGCCAGCAGCTTGAGGGCGGATGAGCAGTTCTTC
few	TRBJ2-3	NA	TRBV10-1	CATQSFLADTQYF	TGCGCCACCCAGTCTTTCCTAGCAGATACGCAGTATTTT
NA	TRBJ2-3	TRBD1	TRBV29-1	CSVPGPTGVPDTQYF	TGCAGCGTCCCTGGGCCTACAGGGGTCCCAGATACGCAGTATTTT
few	TRBJ1-2	TRBD1	TRBV28	CASRDRLTSGYTF	TGTGCCAGCAGGGACAGGCTCACATCAGGTTACACCTTC
NA	TRBJ2-6	NA	TRBV9	CASSVEGSGANVLTF	TGTGCCAGCAGCGTAGAAGGGTCTGGGGCCAACGTCCTGACTTTC
many	TRBJ1-5	NA	TRBV2	CASSVGVGYQPQHF	TGTGCCAGCAGTGTGGGGGTCGGATATCAGCCCCAGCATTTT
few	TRBJ1-2	TRBD1	TRBV9	CASSAGQVGYGYTF	TGTGCCAGCAGCGCGGGACAGGTGGGGTATGGCTACACCTTC
NA	TRBJ1-5	NA	TRBV9	CASSVSPGSNQPQHF	TGTGCCAGCAGCGTGTCCCCAGGTAGCAATCAGCCACAGCATTTT
few	TRBJ2-3	NA	TRBV20-1	CSARDTGGPPYF	TGCAGTGCTAGAGATACCGGGGGGCCGCCCTATTTT
NA	TRBJ1-2	NA	TRBV7-2	CASSLLIGYTF	TGTGCCAGCAGCTTATTGATCGGCTACACCTTC
NA	TRBJ2-4	TRBD2	TRBV6-5	CASSYSALAGGYIQYF	TGTGCCAGCAGTTACTCGGCACTAGCGGGGGGATACATTCAGTACTTC
few	TRBJ1-1	TRBD1	TRBV5-1	CASSLAPGGDTEAFF	TGCGCCAGCAGCTTGGCCCCAGGGGGGGATACTGAAGCTTTCTTT
few	TRBJ2-3	NA	TRBV7-9	CASLSNSGTDTQYF	TGTGCCAGCCTCTCCAATAGTGGCACAGATACGCAGTATTTT
many	TRBJ1-1	NA	TRBV7-8	CASSLGVRVNTEAFF	TGTGCCAGCAGCTTAGGCGTCAGAGTGAACACTGAAGCTTTCTTT
NA	TRBJ2-3	NA	TRBV6-6	CASSYWGWGSTDTQYF	TGTGCCAGCAGTTACTGGGGTTGGGGTAGCACAGATACGCAGTATTTT
NA	TRBJ2-4	NA	TRBV7-2	CASRLPGTQNIQYF	TGTGCCAGCAGGCTCCCTGGGACTCAGAACATTCAGTACTTC
few	TRBJ2-5	NA	TRBV7-9	CASSPPMRWGETQYF	TGTGCCAGCAGCCCCCCCATGAGGTGGGGAGAGACCCAGTACTTC
few	TRBJ2-1	NA	TRBV12-3/TRBV12-4	CASIGRNEQFF	TGTGCCAGCATTGGAAGGAATGAGCAGTTCTTC
few	TRBJ1-4	TRBD1	TRBV7-2	CASSLPRDRPNEKLFF	TGTGCCAGCAGCTTACCCCGGGACAGGCCGAATGAAAAACTGTTTTTT
few	TRBJ2-3	NA	TRBV24-1	CATSDPRRVGQYF	TGTGCCACCAGTGATCCAAGGAGGGTCGGGCAGTATTTT
few	TRBJ2-3	NA	TRBV11-3	CASSLAESRRQYF	TGTGCCAGCAGCTTAGCAGAGTCAAGAAGGCAGTATTTT
few	TRBJ2-3	NA	TRBV20-1	CSARVRGGTDTQYF	TGCAGTGCTAGAGTGCGCGGGGGCACAGATACGCAGTATTTT
NA	TRBJ1-1	NA	TRBV27	CASSSFTPGPRATEAFF	TGTGCCAGCAGCTCCTTTACCCCGGGGCCTAGGGCCACTGAAGCTTTCTTT
NA	TRBJ2-4	NA	TRBV12-2	CASRLDGAVAKNIQYF	TGTGCAAGTCGCTTAGACGGGGCGGTGGCCAAAAACATTCAGTACTTC
NA	TRBJ1-4	NA	TRBV7-9	CASRRPNEKLFF	TGTGCCAGCAGAAGACCCAATGAAAAACTGTTTTTT
NA	TRBJ1-2	TRBD1	TRBV12-3/TRBV12-4	CASSPTGAGGYTF	TGTGCCAGCAGTCCTACAGGGGCTGGTGGCTACACCTTC
NA	TRBJ1-5	NA	TRBV18	CASSPSSGRYNQPQHF	TGTGCCAGCTCACCATCTAGTGGCAGGTACAATCAGCCCCAGCATTTT
many	TRBJ2-2	NA	TRBV29-1	CSVDPGENTGELFF	TGCAGCGTTGACCCGGGGGAAAACACCGGGGAGCTGTTTTTT
NA	TRBJ1-2	NA	TRBV7-2	CASSLAREDYGYTF	TGTGCCAGCAGCTTAGCGAGGGAAGACTATGGCTACACCTTC
many	TRBJ1-5	NA	TRBV6-5	CASSPTPRAVNQPQHF	TGTGCCAGCAGTCCAACTCCCCGGGCGGTCAATCAGCCCCAGCATTTT
NA	TRBJ2-2	NA	TRBV5-1	CASSLVGPTGELFF	TGCGCCAGCAGCTTGGTAGGCCCCACCGGGGAGCTGTTTTTT
NA	TRBJ2-1	TRBD1	TRBV27	CASRSTGAEQFF	TGTGCCAGCAGGTCGACAGGGGCTGAGCAGTTCTTC
few	TRBJ2-7	NA	TRBV28	CASSQPDTGFYEQYF	TGTGCCAGCAGTCAACCAGATACAGGGTTCTACGAGCAGTACTTC
few	TRBJ1-1	NA	TRBV24-1	CATSTANTEAFF	TGTGCCACCAGTACGGCGAACACTGAAGCTTTCTTT
NA	TRBJ1-1	NA	TRBV18	CASSPVSVNTEAFF	TGTGCCAGCTCACCGGTTTCGGTGAACACTGAAGCTTTCTTT
many	TRBJ2-3	NA	TRBV12-3/TRBV12-4	CASSSRRVVDTQYF	TGTGCCAGCAGTTCCCGACGGGTTGTAGATACGCAGTATTTT
NA	TRBJ1-4	TRBD1	TRBV20-1	CSAMAGTGNEKLFF	TGCAGTGCTATGGCCGGGACAGGGAATGAAAAACTGTTTTTT
NA	TRBJ1-2	TRBD1	TRBV7-2	CASSIQGRNGYTF	TGTGCCAGCAGCATACAGGGGAGGAATGGCTACACCTTC
NA	TRBJ1-5	TRBD1	TRBV12-3/TRBV12-4	CASSSPTGTGGDQPQHF	TGTGCCAGCAGTTCCCCGACCGGGACAGGGGGTGATCAGCCCCAGCATTTT
many	TRBJ2-5	TRBD1	TRBV12-3/TRBV12-4	CASSTGQGVETQYF	TGTGCCAGCAGTACAGGACAGGGAGTAGAGACCCAGTACTTC
few	TRBJ1-1	NA	TRBV5-1	CASSLVADEAFF	TGCGCCAGCAGCTTGGTGGCAGATGAAGCTTTCTTT
many	TRBJ1-1	NA	TRBV7-9	CASSPHAGADTEAFF	TGTGCCAGCAGCCCCCATGCGGGTGCCGACACTGAAGCTTTCTTT
few	TRBJ2-7	NA	TRBV5-6	CASSLGKRTYEQYF	TGTGCCAGCAGCTTGGGCAAAAGGACCTACGAGCAGTACTTC
NA	TRBJ2-3	NA	TRBV7-2	CASSPKFPDTQYF	TGTGCCAGCAGCCCGAAGTTCCCAGATACGCAGTATTTT
NA	TRBJ2-5	TRBD1	TRBV7-2	CASRPDRGRQETQYF	TGTGCCAGCAGACCGGACAGGGGCCGCCAAGAGACCCAGTACTTC
few	TRBJ2-2	NA	TRBV6-4	CASSASGPPGTGELFF	TGTGCCAGCAGTGCAAGCGGCCCACCAGGCACCGGGGAGCTGTTTTTT
NA	TRBJ2-1	NA	TRBV6-2/TRBV6-3	CASTSWNEQFF	TGTGCCAGCACCTCTTGGAATGAGCAGTTCTTC
NA	TRBJ1-1	NA	TRBV5-1	CASSLGPTNTEAFF	TGCGCCAGCAGCTTGGGACCGACGAACACTGAAGCTTTCTTT
NA	TRBJ2-7	TRBD2	TRBV6-1	CASGNGGTSTYEQYF	TGTGCCAGCGGCAACGGGGGGACTAGTACCTACGAGCAGTACTTC
few	TRBJ2-3	NA	TRBV10-3	CAISEIISRDPGPDTQYF	TGTGCCATCAGTGAGATCATCTCCCGGGACCCGGGCCCAGATACGCAGTATTTT
few	TRBJ1-1	TRBD1	TRBV7-3	CASSLDREAEAFF	TGTGCCAGCAGCTTGGACAGGGAGGCTGAAGCTTTCTTT
NA	TRBJ2-7	NA	TRBV12-3/TRBV12-4	CASSPGTAAYEQYF	TGTGCCAGCAGTCCCGGGACCGCTGCCTACGAGCAGTACTTC
NA	TRBJ2-3	NA	TRBV12-3/TRBV12-4	CASSPRGTTDTQYF	TGTGCCAGCAGCCCTCGGGGGACCACAGATACGCAGTATTTT